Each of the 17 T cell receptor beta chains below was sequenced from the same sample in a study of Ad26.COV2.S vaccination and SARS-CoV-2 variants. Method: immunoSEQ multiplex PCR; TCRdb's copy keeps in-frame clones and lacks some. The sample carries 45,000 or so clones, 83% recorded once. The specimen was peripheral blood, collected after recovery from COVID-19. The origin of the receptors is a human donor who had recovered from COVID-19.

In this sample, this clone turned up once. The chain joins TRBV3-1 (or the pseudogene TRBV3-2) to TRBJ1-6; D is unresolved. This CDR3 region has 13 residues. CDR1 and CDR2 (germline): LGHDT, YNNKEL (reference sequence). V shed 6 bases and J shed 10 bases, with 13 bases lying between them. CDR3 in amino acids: CASRESNGSPLHF. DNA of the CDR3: TGTGCCAGCAGAGAATCCAATGGGTCACCCCTCCACTTT.

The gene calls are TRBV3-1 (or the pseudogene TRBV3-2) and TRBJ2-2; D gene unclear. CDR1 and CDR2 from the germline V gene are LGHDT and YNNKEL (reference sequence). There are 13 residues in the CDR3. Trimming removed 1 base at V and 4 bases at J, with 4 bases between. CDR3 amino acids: CASSQARTGELFF. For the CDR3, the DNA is TGTGCCAGCAGCCAAGCACGCACCGGGGAGCTGTTTTTT.

The CDR3 nucleotides are TGTGCCAGCAGTGAAGCCTGGACAGGGGGCTATGGCTACACCTTC. Its translation: CASSEAWTGGYGYTF. V and J are TRBV6-1 and TRBJ1-2, with 10 bases lining up with TRBD1. J was trimmed by 4 bases and V by 0 bases; bases with no gene match: 2. The CDR3 sequence is 15 residues long. Germline CDR1 and CDR2: MNHNS and SASEGT.

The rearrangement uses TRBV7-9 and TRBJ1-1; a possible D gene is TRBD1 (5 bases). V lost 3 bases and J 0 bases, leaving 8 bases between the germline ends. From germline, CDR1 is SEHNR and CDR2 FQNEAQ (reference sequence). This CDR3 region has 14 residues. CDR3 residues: CASSFDSLNTEAFF. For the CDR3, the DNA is TGTGCCAGCAGCTTCGACAGCTTGAACACTGAAGCTTTCTTT.

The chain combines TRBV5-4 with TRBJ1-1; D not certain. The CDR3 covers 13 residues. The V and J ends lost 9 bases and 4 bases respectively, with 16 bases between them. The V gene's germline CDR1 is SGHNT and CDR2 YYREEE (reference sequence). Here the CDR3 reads CATLGNPGTEAFF. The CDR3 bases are TGTGCCACGTTGGGGAATCCGGGCACTGAAGCTTTCTTT. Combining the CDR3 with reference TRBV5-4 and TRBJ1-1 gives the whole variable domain ETGVTQSPTHLIKTRGQQVTLRCSSQSGHNTVSWYQQALGQGPQFIFQYYREEENGRGNFPPRFSGLQFPNYSSELNVNALELDDSALYLCATLGNPGTEAFFGQGTRLTVV.

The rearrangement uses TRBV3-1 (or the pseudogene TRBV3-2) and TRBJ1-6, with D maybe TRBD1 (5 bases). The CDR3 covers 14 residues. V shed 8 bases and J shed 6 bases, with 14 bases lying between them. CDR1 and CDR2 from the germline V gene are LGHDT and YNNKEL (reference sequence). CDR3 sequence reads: CASESRDLNSPLHF. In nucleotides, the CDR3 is TGTGCCAGCGAATCAAGGGACCTTAATTCACCCCTCCACTTT.

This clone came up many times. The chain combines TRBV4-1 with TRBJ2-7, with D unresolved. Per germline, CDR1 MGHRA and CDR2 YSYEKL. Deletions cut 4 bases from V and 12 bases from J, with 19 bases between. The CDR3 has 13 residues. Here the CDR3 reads CASSPLDPPGLYF. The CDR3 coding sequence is TGCGCCAGCAGCCCCTTGGACCCCCCAGGCCTGTACTTC.

For the CDR3, the DNA is TGTGCCACCAGTGATTCCGGGGGACCAGATACGCAGTATTTT. Residues: CATSDSGGPDTQYF. V gene TRBV24-1 combines with J gene TRBJ2-3, with a possible D match to TRBD2 (6 bases). Per germline, CDR1 KGHDR and CDR2 SFDVKD. The CDR3 has 14 amino acids. Trimming removed 2 bases at V and 4 bases at J, with 9 bases between.

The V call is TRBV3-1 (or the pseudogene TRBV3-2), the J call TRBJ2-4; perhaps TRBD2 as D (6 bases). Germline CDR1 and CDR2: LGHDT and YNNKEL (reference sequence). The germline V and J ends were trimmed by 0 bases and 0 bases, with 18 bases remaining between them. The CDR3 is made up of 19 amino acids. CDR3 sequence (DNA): TGTGCCAGCAGCCAAGATAGGGGACTCGCGAAAACAGCCAAAAACATTCAGTACTTC. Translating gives CASSQDRGLAKTAKNIQYF.

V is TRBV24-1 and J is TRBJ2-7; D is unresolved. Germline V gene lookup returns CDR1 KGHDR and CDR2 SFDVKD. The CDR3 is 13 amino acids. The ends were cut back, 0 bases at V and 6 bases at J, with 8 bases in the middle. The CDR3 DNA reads TGTGCCACCAGTGATTTGCGTGGGCCCGAGCAGTACTTC. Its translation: CATSDLRGPEQYF.

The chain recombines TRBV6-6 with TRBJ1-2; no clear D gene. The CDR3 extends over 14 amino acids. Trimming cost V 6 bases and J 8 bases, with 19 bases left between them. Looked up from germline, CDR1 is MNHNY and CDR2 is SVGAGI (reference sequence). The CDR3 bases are TGTGCCAGCAGACGCGGGCTTCTTGCAAGGGGCTACACCTTC. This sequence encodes CASRRGLLARGYTF.

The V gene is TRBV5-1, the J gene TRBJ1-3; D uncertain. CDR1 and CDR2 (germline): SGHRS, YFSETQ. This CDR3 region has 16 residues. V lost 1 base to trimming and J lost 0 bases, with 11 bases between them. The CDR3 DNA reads TGCGCCAGCAGCTTGAACGGCCCCAGCTCTGGAAACACCATATATTTT. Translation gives CASSLNGPSSGNTIYF.

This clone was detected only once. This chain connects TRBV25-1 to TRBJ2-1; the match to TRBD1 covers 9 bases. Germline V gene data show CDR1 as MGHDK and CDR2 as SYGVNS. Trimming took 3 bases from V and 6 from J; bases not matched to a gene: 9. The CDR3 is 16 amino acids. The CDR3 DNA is TGTGCCAGCAGTGATACTCGGGGGACAGGGATCAATGAGCAGTTCTTC. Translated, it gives CASSDTRGTGINEQFF.

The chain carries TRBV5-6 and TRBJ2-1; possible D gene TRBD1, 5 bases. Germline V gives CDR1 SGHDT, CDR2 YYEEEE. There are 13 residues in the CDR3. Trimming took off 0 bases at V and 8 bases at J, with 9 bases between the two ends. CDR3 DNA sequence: TGTGCCAGCAGCTTGGGGGCAGGGCATGAGCAGTTCTTC. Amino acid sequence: CASSLGAGHEQFF.

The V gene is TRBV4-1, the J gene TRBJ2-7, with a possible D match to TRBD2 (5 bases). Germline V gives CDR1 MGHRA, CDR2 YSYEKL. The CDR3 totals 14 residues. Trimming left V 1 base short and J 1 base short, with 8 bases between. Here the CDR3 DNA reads TGCGCCAGCAGCCAAGGAGGGAATTCCTACGAGCAGTACTTC. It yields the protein CASSQGGNSYEQYF.

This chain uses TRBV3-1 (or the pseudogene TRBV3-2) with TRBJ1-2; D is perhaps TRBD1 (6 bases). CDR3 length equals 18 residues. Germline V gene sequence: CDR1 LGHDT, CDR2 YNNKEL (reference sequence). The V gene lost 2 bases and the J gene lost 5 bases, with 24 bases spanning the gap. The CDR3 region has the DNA TGTGCCAGCAGCCAACCTCCCGGGGGGCGGCAGCTCGGGTATGGCTACACCTTC. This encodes CASSQPPGGRQLGYGYTF.

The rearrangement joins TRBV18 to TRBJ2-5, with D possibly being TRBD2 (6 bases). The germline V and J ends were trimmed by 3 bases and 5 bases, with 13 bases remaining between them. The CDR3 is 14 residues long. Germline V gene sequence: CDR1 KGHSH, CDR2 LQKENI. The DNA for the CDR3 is TGTGCCAGCTCACCCGGGGGTGGCGCGGAGACCCAGTACTTC. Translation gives CASSPGGGAETQYF.